This T cell receptor beta chain was observed in a study of cytomegalovirus exposure and HLA in healthy donors. Findings and caveats of the study: Later analysis associated a missense DCLRE1C variant with TCR beta V- and J-gene trimming. Presence/absence results assume similar sequencing depth per donor, which may not hold. In an earlier analysis, productive rearrangement rates for most beta V segments clustered near 87% or 30%. TCR sequences were mostly rare, though some public TCRs occurred in many donors.

It was with 60 Vbeta and 13 Jbeta primers that the PCR ran. Produced via immunoSEQ multiplex PCR; TCRdb's table is partial and in-frame only. The top ten clones hold roughly 4.5% of a sample with about 170,000 clones, roughly 80% of them seen once. Concerning this clone itself: Its antigen is unidentified.

This TCR derives from a woman aged 50 to 60 in good health and CMV-seropositive. Sequencing was performed on PBMCs.

This chain's CDR3 is CASSRHAGGIYGYTF. The CDR3, as DNA: TGTGCCAGCAGCCGTCATGCAGGGGGGATCTATGGCTACACCTTC. The genes are TRBV7-9 and TRBJ1-2, with 7 bases matching TRBD1. V lost 5 bases, J lost 4 bases, and 10 bases stayed unmatched. Germline V gene data show CDR1 as SEHNR and CDR2 as FQNEAQ (reference sequence). This CDR3 has 15 amino acids.